A single sample is the source of the 16 T cell receptor beta chains below, sequenced in a study of radiation and T cells in renal cell carcinoma (dated by TCRdb to about 2020). Sample time point, as interpreted from the label and publication: blood 4 weeks post-SBRT, at nephrectomy. The treatment or condition label, read with the paper, signifies: 15 Gy SBRT to primary tumor, nephrectomy 4 weeks later. The library was built by means of the immunoSEQ multiplex PCR assay. TCRdb retrieved this table from immuneACCESS and kept in-frame rearrangements only. Not all clones are present; in checked studies, unresolved V genes account for under half, and no reason is known for the remainder. This sample comprises around 170,000 clones, roughly nine tenths of them detected only once. The ten largest make up roughly 12% of the sample. Sample: blood, taken from a patient whose treatment included radiotherapy and nephrectomy. The receptors come from a woman aged 50 to 65 with renal cell carcinoma.

The chain recombines TRBV5-1 with TRBJ1-1, with D uncertain. Germline lookup yields CDR1 SGHRS and CDR2 YFSETQ. CDR3 length equals 13 residues. Trimming took 2 bases from V and 5 from J, leaving 10 bases between them. CDR3 sequence reads: CASSFQEGTEAFF. CDR3 nucleotide sequence: TGCGCCAGCAGCTTCCAGGAAGGAACTGAAGCTTTCTTT.

V usage is TRBV19 and J usage is TRBJ2-3; D remains unclear. CDR3 length: 13 amino acids. Per the germline V gene, CDR1 is LNHDA and CDR2 is SQIVND (reference sequence). The germline V and J ends were trimmed by 3 bases and 4 bases, with 8 bases remaining between them. The CDR3 is CASSMSFSDTQYF. In DNA form, the CDR3 reads TGTGCCAGTAGTATGTCCTTCTCAGATACGCAGTATTTT.

V usage is TRBV6-5 and J usage is TRBJ2-7; D is unresolved. Germline assignment: CDR1 MNHEY and CDR2 SVGAGI. The CDR3 covers 12 residues. Trimming took off 6 bases at V and 2 bases at J, with 8 bases between the two ends. The CDR3 nucleotides read TGTGCCAGCAGCTCTCGACCCTACGAGCAGTACTTC. As protein: CASSSRPYEQYF.

On this clone itself: The same CDR3 is also encoded by other DNA sequences in this sample. The chain uses TRBV30 and TRBJ1-1, with D possibly being TRBD1 (6 bases). The V end lost 3 bases, the J end lost 1 base, and 9 bases lay between the germline ends. CDR3 length equals 13 residues. Germline V gives CDR1 GTSNPN, CDR2 SVGIG (reference sequence). CDR3 sequence: CAWRTGPNTEAFF. The CDR3 DNA reads TGTGCCTGGAGAACAGGGCCGAACACTGAAGCTTTCTTT.

CDR3 residues: CASSSRDNSYEQYF. DNA for the CDR3: TGTGCCAGCAGCTCCCGGGACAACTCCTACGAGCAGTACTTC. V and J are TRBV7-9 and TRBJ2-7; D might be TRBD1 (6 bases). CDR3 length: 14 amino acids. The V end lost 4 bases, the J end lost 0 bases, and 10 bases lay between the germline ends. The germline V gene has CDR1 SEHNR and CDR2 FQNEAQ (reference sequence).

The rearrangement links TRBV6-6 to TRBJ1-1; 11 bases are a match to TRBD1. The CDR3 totals 13 residues. CDR1 and CDR2 (germline): MNHNY, SVGAGI (reference sequence). V shed 6 bases and J 11 bases; nucleotides not matched to a gene: 8. The CDR3 loop is CASSLGQGASAFF. The DNA of the CDR3 is TGTGCCAGCAGCCTTGGACAGGGGGCTAGTGCTTTCTTT.

The chain is built from TRBV2 and TRBJ2-7; 8 bases are a match to TRBD2. CDR1 is SNHLY and CDR2 is FYNNEI in the germline V gene. V was pared by 7 bases and J by 3 bases, with 8 bases of the junction left unmatched. CDR3 size: 14 residues. The CDR3 nucleotides read TGTGCCAGCACCCCCGGGGGGGCTTTCTACGAGCAGTACTTC. Translating it yields CASTPGGAFYEQYF.

This clone was seen once. V gene TRBV9 combines with J gene TRBJ2-1, with 12 bases that match TRBD2. V dropped 0 bases and J dropped 4; count of bases not matched to a gene: 2. The CDR3 consists of 16 residues. Per the germline V gene, CDR1 is SGDLS and CDR2 is YYNGEE. In DNA, the CDR3 is TGTGCCAGCAGCGTAGATACTAGCGGGGGGTACAATGAGCAGTTCTTC. This gives the protein CASSVDTSGGYNEQFF.

The rearrangement links TRBV7-6 to TRBJ1-4; D possibly corresponds to TRBD1 (6 bases). The germline V gene encodes CDR1 SGHVS and CDR2 FNYEAQ. The V gene lost 5 bases and the J gene lost 3 bases, with 13 bases spanning the gap. This CDR3 has 15 amino acids. This CDR3 is CASSTTGTSNEKLFF. The CDR3 nucleotides are TGTGCCAGCAGCACGACCGGGACATCTAATGAAAAACTGTTTTTT.

This clone has just one count. The J gene is TRBJ2-5, the V gene TRBV2; 8 bases align to TRBD1. CDR3 length: 14 amino acids. Germline CDR1 SNHLY, CDR2 FYNNEI. J was trimmed by 4 bases and V by 8 bases; bases with no gene match: 9. The DNA for the CDR3 is TGTGCCAGCGGCGGACAGGGCCGGATAGAGACCCAGTACTTC. Protein product: CASGGQGRIETQYF. The variable domain in full, with the rest retrieved from reference TRBV2 and TRBJ2-5, is EPEVTQTPSHQVTQMGQEVILRCVPISNHLYFYWYRQILGQKVEFLVSFYNNEISEKSEIFDDQFSVERPDGSNFTLKIRSTKLEDSAMYFCASGGQGRIETQYFGPGTRLLVL.

The gene calls are TRBV6-1 and TRBJ2-5; TRBD2 agrees at 8 bases. Looked up from germline, CDR1 is MNHNS and CDR2 is SASEGT. CDR3 length: 14 residues. After removal of 7 bases from V and 5 bases from J, the junction contained 9 bases not matched to a gene. This CDR3 is CASTLGLAAETQYF. The CDR3 nucleotides are TGTGCCAGCACTCTAGGACTAGCCGCGGAGACCCAGTACTTC.

The J gene is TRBJ2-7, the V gene TRBV7-2, with 9 bases identical to TRBD1. Germline-derived CDR1 and CDR2 are SGHTA and FQGNSA. The CDR3 spans 18 residues. The junction had 12 bases not matched to a gene; V was cut back by 3 bases and J by 0 bases. CDR3 loop: CASSLTLPGQGYSYEQYF. The CDR3 DNA follows: TGTGCCAGCAGCTTGACCTTACCGGGACAGGGTTACTCCTACGAGCAGTACTTC.

The chain combines TRBV2 with TRBJ1-5; D not certain. This CDR3 has 14 residues. V gave up 3 bases and J gave up 0 bases, with 6 bases separating them. Germline-derived CDR1 and CDR2 are SNHLY and FYNNEI. CDR3 coding DNA: TGTGCCAGCAGTGATCAGTTTAGCAATCAGCCCCAGCATTTT. Translated: CASSDQFSNQPQHF.

J is TRBJ1-1 and V is TRBV7-3; perhaps TRBD1 as D (6 bases). Per the germline V gene, CDR1 is SGHTA and CDR2 is FQGTGA. This CDR3 region has 13 residues. V shed 5 bases and J shed 2 bases, with 9 bases lying between them. CDR3 nucleotides: TGTGCCAGCAGCCAACAGGGTAACACTGAAGCTTTCTTT. Protein: CASSQQGNTEAFF.

This chain joins TRBV4-2 and TRBJ1-2, with D possibly TRBD1 on 6 matching bases. In germline, CDR1 is LGHNA, CDR2 YNFKEQ. V shed 0 bases and J shed 8 bases, with 22 bases lying between them. The CDR3 is made up of 17 amino acids. Here the CDR3 reads CASSQDRNRVKGGGYTF. The CDR3 coding sequence is TGTGCCAGCAGCCAAGATCGGAACAGGGTGAAAGGCGGAGGCTACACCTTC.

V is TRBV28 and J is TRBJ1-5; D unresolved. V lost 6 bases and J lost 0, with 12 bases in between. Germline V gene sequence: CDR1 MDHEN, CDR2 SYDVKM. The CDR3 totals 15 residues. CDR3 amino acids: CASRPLLHSNQPQHF. CDR3 DNA: TGTGCCAGCAGACCGTTGCTACATAGCAATCAGCCCCAGCATTTT.